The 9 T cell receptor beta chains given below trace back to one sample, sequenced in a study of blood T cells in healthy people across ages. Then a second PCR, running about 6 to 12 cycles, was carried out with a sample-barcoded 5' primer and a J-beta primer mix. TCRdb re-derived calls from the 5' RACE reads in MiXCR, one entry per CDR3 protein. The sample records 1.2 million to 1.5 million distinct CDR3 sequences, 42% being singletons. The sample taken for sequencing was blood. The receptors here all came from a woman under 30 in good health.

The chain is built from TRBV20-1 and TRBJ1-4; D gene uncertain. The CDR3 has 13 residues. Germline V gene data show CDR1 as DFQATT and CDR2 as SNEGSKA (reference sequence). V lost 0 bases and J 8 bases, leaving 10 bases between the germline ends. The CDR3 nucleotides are TGCAGTGCTAGAGATCTTCCGGGGGAAAAACTGTTTTTT. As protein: CSARDLPGEKLFF.

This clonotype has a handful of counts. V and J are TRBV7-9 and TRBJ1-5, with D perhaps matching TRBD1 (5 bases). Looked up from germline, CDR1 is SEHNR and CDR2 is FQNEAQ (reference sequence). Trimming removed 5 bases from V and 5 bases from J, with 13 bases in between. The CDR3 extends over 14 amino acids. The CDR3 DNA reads TGTGCCAGCAGCATTGGGGACGGTCATCAGCCCCAGCATTTT. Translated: CASSIGDGHQPQHF.

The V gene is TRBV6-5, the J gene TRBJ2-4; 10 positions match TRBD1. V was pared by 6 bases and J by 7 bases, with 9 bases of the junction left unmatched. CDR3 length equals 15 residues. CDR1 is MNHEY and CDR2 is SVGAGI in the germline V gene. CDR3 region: CASSLGTGAPNIQYF. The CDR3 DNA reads TGTGCCAGCAGCCTAGGGACAGGGGCCCCTAACATTCAGTACTTC.

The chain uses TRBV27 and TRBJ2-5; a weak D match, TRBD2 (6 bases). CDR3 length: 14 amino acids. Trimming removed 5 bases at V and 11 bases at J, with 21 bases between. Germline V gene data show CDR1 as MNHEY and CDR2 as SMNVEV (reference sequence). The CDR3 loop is CASSPLIREREQYF. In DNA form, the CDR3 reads TGTGCCAGCAGTCCCCTAATTCGGGAGCGTGAGCAGTACTTC.

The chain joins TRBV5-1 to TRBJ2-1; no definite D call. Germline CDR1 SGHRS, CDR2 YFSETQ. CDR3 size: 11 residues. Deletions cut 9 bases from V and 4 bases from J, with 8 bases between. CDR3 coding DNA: TGCGCCACCCGCGATTACAATGAGCAGTTCTTC. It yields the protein CATRDYNEQFF.

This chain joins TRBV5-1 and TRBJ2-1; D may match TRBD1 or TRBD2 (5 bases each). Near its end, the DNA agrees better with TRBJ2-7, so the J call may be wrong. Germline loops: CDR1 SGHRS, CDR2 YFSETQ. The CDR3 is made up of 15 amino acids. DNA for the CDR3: TGCGCCAGCAGCGCCGGGACGGTGACCTACAATGAGCAGTACTTC. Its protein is CASSAGTVTYNEQYF.

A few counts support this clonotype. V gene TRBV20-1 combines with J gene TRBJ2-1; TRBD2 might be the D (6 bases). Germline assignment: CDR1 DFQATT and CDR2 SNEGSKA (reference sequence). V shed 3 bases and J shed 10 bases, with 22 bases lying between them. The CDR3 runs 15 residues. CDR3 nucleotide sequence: TGCAGTGCTAGGCCAACCACCCACGGGGGAGGCGAGCAGTTCTTC. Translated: CSARPTTHGGGEQFF.

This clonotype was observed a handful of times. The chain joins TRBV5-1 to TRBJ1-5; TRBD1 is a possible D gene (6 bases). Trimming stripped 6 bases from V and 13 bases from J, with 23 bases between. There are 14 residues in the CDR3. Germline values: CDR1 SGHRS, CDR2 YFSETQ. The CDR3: CASISSGQPHMQHF. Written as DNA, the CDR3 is TGCGCCAGCATCTCATCCGGACAGCCCCATATGCAGCATTTT.

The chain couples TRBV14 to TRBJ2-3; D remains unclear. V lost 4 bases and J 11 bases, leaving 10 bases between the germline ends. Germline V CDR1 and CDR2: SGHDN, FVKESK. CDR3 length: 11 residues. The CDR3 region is CASSPGLVQYF. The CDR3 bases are TGTGCCAGCAGCCCCGGGCTGGTGCAGTATTTT.